Listed below are T cell receptor beta chains from one sample, sequenced in a study of T cell repertoires and HLA-DP antigens. Libraries were prepared by immunoSEQ multiplex PCR; TCRdb keeps only in-frame clonotypes and omits some of them. The profile shows some 680 clones, roughly three fifths of them singletons. The source material was alloreactive CD137+ CD4+ T cells from cultured PBMCs. The origin of the receptors is a young woman in good health and CMV-seronegative. The CDR3 runs from the conserved cysteine through the conserved F or W. Fields, in order: D gene, V gene, J gene, clone size, CDR3 protein, CDR3 DNA. The D gene is left open where the match is weak. Size tells how often a clone was seen (once, few, many) or the class of an expanded clone, and some rows leave it out.

d_call: NA; v_call: TRBV7-8; j_call: TRBJ2-1; clone_size: NA; cdr3_aa: CASSLARGVPQFF; cdr3_nt: TGTGCCAGCAGCTTAGCGAGGGGTGTCCCCCAGTTCTTC
d_call: TRBD1; v_call: TRBV11-1; j_call: TRBJ1-1; clone_size: NA; cdr3_aa: CASSPRTGLAFF; cdr3_nt: TGTGCCAGCAGCCCGAGGACAGGGCTAGCTTTCTTT
d_call: TRBD2; v_call: TRBV28; j_call: TRBJ2-1; clone_size: few; cdr3_aa: CASSLSLAGGFYNEQFF; cdr3_nt: TGTGCCAGCAGTTTATCACTAGCGGGGGGTTTCTACAATGAGCAGTTCTTC
d_call: NA; v_call: TRBV5-1; j_call: TRBJ1-2; clone_size: NA; cdr3_aa: CASSPRGGGGYTF; cdr3_nt: TGCGCCAGCAGCCCACGAGGTGGTGGTGGCTACACCTTC
d_call: NA; v_call: TRBV7-3; j_call: TRBJ2-1; clone_size: large; cdr3_aa: CASRLGPNNEQFF; cdr3_nt: TGTGCCAGCAGGTTGGGGCCCAACAATGAGCAGTTCTTC
d_call: TRBD1; v_call: TRBV27; j_call: TRBJ2-3; clone_size: NA; cdr3_aa: CASSLYSGQGGTDTQYF; cdr3_nt: TGTGCCAGCAGTTTATATTCGGGACAGGGGGGCACAGATACGCAGTATTTT
d_call: TRBD2; v_call: TRBV7-2; j_call: TRBJ2-3; clone_size: NA; cdr3_aa: CASSHSSGRAGDTQYF; cdr3_nt: TGTGCCAGCAGCCATTCTAGCGGGAGGGCCGGAGATACGCAGTATTTT
d_call: NA; v_call: TRBV27; j_call: TRBJ1-5; clone_size: NA; cdr3_aa: CASSLTVSAGQPQHF; cdr3_nt: TGTGCCAGCAGTTTAACAGTCAGCGCGGGTCAGCCCCAGCATTTT
d_call: NA; v_call: TRBV11-2; j_call: TRBJ1-5; clone_size: NA; cdr3_aa: CASSLESFNQPQHF; cdr3_nt: TGTGCCAGCAGCTTAGAATCCTTTAATCAGCCCCAGCATTTT
d_call: TRBD1; v_call: TRBV27; j_call: TRBJ1-4; clone_size: NA; cdr3_aa: CASSRTGLNEKLFF; cdr3_nt: TGTGCCAGCAGCAGGACAGGGCTTAATGAAAAACTGTTTTTT
d_call: NA; v_call: TRBV5-3; j_call: TRBJ2-5; clone_size: NA; cdr3_aa: CASSPEARETQYF; cdr3_nt: TGTGCCAGCAGCCCTGAGGCGCGAGAGACCCAGTACTTC
d_call: NA; v_call: TRBV7-1; j_call: TRBJ1-5; clone_size: NA; cdr3_aa: CASSFPGANQPQHF; cdr3_nt: TGTGCCAGCAGCTTCCCGGGGGCCAATCAGCCCCAGCATTTT
d_call: TRBD1; v_call: TRBV11-2; j_call: TRBJ1-6; clone_size: NA; cdr3_aa: CASSSGQGGSPLHF; cdr3_nt: TGTGCCAGCAGCTCGGGACAGGGAGGTTCACCCCTCCACTTT
d_call: NA; v_call: TRBV7-8; j_call: TRBJ2-2; clone_size: NA; cdr3_aa: CASSLAPTGELFF; cdr3_nt: TGTGCCAGCAGCTTAGCACCCACCGGGGAGCTGTTTTTT
d_call: TRBD1; v_call: TRBV19; j_call: TRBJ2-5; clone_size: NA; cdr3_aa: CASSIGQGRETQYF; cdr3_nt: TGTGCCAGTAGTATCGGACAGGGGCGAGAGACCCAGTACTTC
d_call: NA; v_call: TRBV27; j_call: TRBJ2-7; clone_size: NA; cdr3_aa: CASSLSTLGATYEQYF; cdr3_nt: TGTGCCAGCAGTTTATCTACCCTGGGAGCAACCTACGAGCAGTACTTC
d_call: NA; v_call: TRBV6-5; j_call: TRBJ1-2; clone_size: NA; cdr3_aa: CASTKSYVAGDGYTF; cdr3_nt: TGTGCCAGCACCAAAAGCTACGTAGCGGGAGATGGCTACACCTTC
d_call: NA; v_call: TRBV11-1; j_call: TRBJ2-3; clone_size: large; cdr3_aa: CASSLGGSSTQYF; cdr3_nt: TGTGCCAGCAGCTTGGGGGGTTCCAGTACGCAGTATTTT
d_call: NA; v_call: TRBV4-2; j_call: TRBJ2-2; clone_size: NA; cdr3_aa: CASSLVGTGELFF; cdr3_nt: TGTGCCAGCAGCCTGGTGGGTACCGGGGAGCTGTTTTTT
d_call: NA; v_call: TRBV11-3; j_call: TRBJ2-7; clone_size: NA; cdr3_aa: CASSLDPRYEQYF; cdr3_nt: TGTGCCAGCAGCTTAGATCCCAGATACGAGCAGTACTTC
d_call: TRBD1; v_call: TRBV7-9; j_call: TRBJ2-3; clone_size: NA; cdr3_aa: CASNVWVKGAEDTQYF; cdr3_nt: TGTGCCAGCAATGTGTGGGTCAAGGGGGCGGAGGATACGCAGTATTTT
d_call: NA; v_call: TRBV7-9; j_call: TRBJ2-2; clone_size: NA; cdr3_aa: CASSFLQGTGELFF; cdr3_nt: TGTGCCAGCAGTTTCCTTCAGGGGACCGGGGAGCTGTTTTTT
d_call: NA; v_call: TRBV11-2; j_call: TRBJ2-5; clone_size: once; cdr3_aa: CASSPISGAETQYF; cdr3_nt: TGTGCCAGCAGCCCCATATCGGGCGCAGAGACCCAGTACTTC
d_call: NA; v_call: TRBV7-6; j_call: TRBJ1-3; clone_size: NA; cdr3_aa: CASSLARVGNTIYF; cdr3_nt: TGTGCCAGCAGCCTGGCTCGAGTTGGAAACACCATATATTTT
d_call: NA; v_call: TRBV2; j_call: TRBJ2-1; clone_size: NA; cdr3_aa: CASSEEGKQFF; cdr3_nt: TGTGCCAGCAGTGAGGAGGGTAAGCAGTTCTTC
d_call: NA; v_call: TRBV7-2; j_call: TRBJ2-5; clone_size: NA; cdr3_aa: CASSFNRQETQYF; cdr3_nt: TGTGCCAGCAGCTTCAACAGGCAAGAGACCCAGTACTTC
d_call: NA; v_call: TRBV11-2; j_call: TRBJ1-1; clone_size: NA; cdr3_aa: CASSNIGRDMNTEAFF; cdr3_nt: TGTGCCAGCAGCAATATAGGGCGCGACATGAACACTGAAGCTTTCTTT
d_call: NA; v_call: TRBV27; j_call: TRBJ1-5; clone_size: NA; cdr3_aa: CASSDYREQPQHF; cdr3_nt: TGTGCCAGCAGTGACTACAGGGAACAGCCCCAGCATTTT
d_call: TRBD1; v_call: TRBV28; j_call: TRBJ2-5; clone_size: once; cdr3_aa: CASRDRGRAETQYF; cdr3_nt: TGTGCCAGCAGGGACAGGGGGCGCGCAGAGACCCAGTACTTC
d_call: NA; v_call: TRBV19; j_call: TRBJ1-4; clone_size: NA; cdr3_aa: CASSIDRLENEKLFF; cdr3_nt: TGTGCCAGTAGTATAGACCGTCTGGAGAATGAAAAACTGTTTTTT
d_call: TRBD1; v_call: TRBV6-6; j_call: TRBJ2-7; clone_size: NA; cdr3_aa: CASSYPLGTGAGEQYF; cdr3_nt: TGTGCCAGCAGTTACCCCCTGGGGACAGGCGCTGGAGAGCAGTACTTC
d_call: TRBD2; v_call: TRBV10-3; j_call: TRBJ2-1; clone_size: NA; cdr3_aa: CATGLAGYNEQFF; cdr3_nt: TGTGCCACCGGACTAGCGGGGTACAATGAGCAGTTCTTC
d_call: TRBD2; v_call: TRBV7-9; j_call: TRBJ2-1; clone_size: NA; cdr3_aa: CASSPRPSGGYNEQFF; cdr3_nt: TGTGCCAGCAGCCCAAGACCCTCGGGGGGCTACAATGAGCAGTTCTTC
d_call: NA; v_call: TRBV29-1; j_call: TRBJ1-1; clone_size: large; cdr3_aa: CSVVRQGLHTEAFF; cdr3_nt: TGCAGCGTTGTTCGGCAGGGGCTCCACACTGAAGCTTTCTTT
d_call: TRBD1; v_call: TRBV7-9; j_call: TRBJ2-4; clone_size: NA; cdr3_aa: CASSPGQGMIAKNIQYF; cdr3_nt: TGTGCCAGCAGCCCGGGACAGGGAATGATAGCCAAAAACATTCAGTACTTC
d_call: TRBD1; v_call: TRBV5-1; j_call: TRBJ1-5; clone_size: once; cdr3_aa: CASSPGTGGDQPQHF; cdr3_nt: TGCGCCAGCAGCCCCGGGACAGGGGGGGATCAGCCCCAGCATTTT
d_call: TRBD2; v_call: TRBV7-2; j_call: TRBJ2-7; clone_size: few; cdr3_aa: CASSLMSGRNSGEQYF; cdr3_nt: TGTGCCAGCAGCTTAATGAGCGGGAGAAATTCGGGGGAGCAGTACTTC
d_call: TRBD1; v_call: TRBV7-9; j_call: TRBJ1-1; clone_size: NA; cdr3_aa: CASSLAGTGVFEAFF; cdr3_nt: TGTGCCAGCAGCTTAGCAGGGACAGGGGTTTTTGAAGCTTTCTTT
d_call: NA; v_call: TRBV28; j_call: TRBJ1-2; clone_size: NA; cdr3_aa: CASSREAEGGYTF; cdr3_nt: TGTGCCAGCAGCCGAGAGGCCGAGGGCGGCTACACCTTC
d_call: NA; v_call: TRBV7-5; j_call: TRBJ2-1; clone_size: NA; cdr3_aa: CASSWGDRDIYNEQFF; cdr3_nt: TGTGCCAGCAGCTGGGGGGACCGGGACATATACAATGAGCAGTTCTTC
d_call: NA; v_call: TRBV6-1; j_call: TRBJ2-3; clone_size: NA; cdr3_aa: CASTPGTATDTQYF; cdr3_nt: TGTGCCAGCACTCCAGGGACGGCCACAGATACGCAGTATTTT
d_call: NA; v_call: TRBV7-5; j_call: TRBJ2-7; clone_size: NA; cdr3_aa: CASSPRTGEQYF; cdr3_nt: TGTGCCAGCAGCCCTCGAACAGGCGAGCAGTACTTC
d_call: TRBD1; v_call: TRBV19; j_call: TRBJ2-6; clone_size: NA; cdr3_aa: CASRMGQGARGANVLTF; cdr3_nt: TGTGCCAGTAGGATGGGACAGGGGGCGCGGGGGGCCAACGTCCTGACTTTC
d_call: NA; v_call: TRBV11-3; j_call: TRBJ2-2; clone_size: NA; cdr3_aa: CASSKGLNTGELFF; cdr3_nt: TGTGCCAGCAGCAAGGGCCTTAACACCGGGGAGCTGTTTTTT
d_call: NA; v_call: TRBV2; j_call: TRBJ1-2; clone_size: NA; cdr3_aa: CASSELRGDGYTF; cdr3_nt: TGTGCCAGCAGTGAATTACGTGGGGATGGCTACACCTTC
d_call: NA; v_call: TRBV2; j_call: TRBJ2-1; clone_size: few; cdr3_aa: CASTLRGSDLRSEQFF; cdr3_nt: TGTGCCAGCACCCTTCGGGGTAGCGATTTGCGTAGCGAGCAGTTCTTC
d_call: NA; v_call: TRBV29-1; j_call: TRBJ1-4; clone_size: once; cdr3_aa: CSAGPPEKLFF; cdr3_nt: TGCAGCGCCGGCCCGCCCGAAAAACTGTTTTTT
d_call: NA; v_call: TRBV7-8; j_call: TRBJ1-5; clone_size: large; cdr3_aa: CASSLESFNQPQHF; cdr3_nt: TGTGCCAGCAGCTTAGAATCCTTTAATCAGCCCCAGCATTTT
d_call: TRBD2; v_call: TRBV18; j_call: TRBJ2-1; clone_size: NA; cdr3_aa: CASSTGVGSGTYNEQFF; cdr3_nt: TGTGCCAGCTCAACGGGGGTTGGCAGCGGGACTTACAATGAGCAGTTCTTC
d_call: NA; v_call: TRBV6-1; j_call: TRBJ2-7; clone_size: NA; cdr3_aa: CASRSLYEQYF; cdr3_nt: TGTGCCAGCAGGAGCCTTTACGAGCAGTACTTC
d_call: NA; v_call: TRBV18; j_call: TRBJ2-7; clone_size: large; cdr3_aa: CASSPRAGTYYEQYF; cdr3_nt: TGTGCCAGCTCACCAAGAGCAGGGACTTACTACGAGCAGTACTTC
d_call: NA; v_call: TRBV29-1; j_call: TRBJ1-2; clone_size: few; cdr3_aa: CSVVLRKGVLGGYTF; cdr3_nt: TGCAGCGTTGTGCTGAGGAAGGGGGTTTTGGGTGGCTACACCTTC
d_call: TRBD1; v_call: TRBV28; j_call: TRBJ2-2; clone_size: NA; cdr3_aa: CASSLLGQGATDTGELFF; cdr3_nt: TGTGCCAGCAGTTTATTAGGACAGGGGGCGACTGACACCGGGGAGCTGTTTTTT
d_call: NA; v_call: TRBV7-3; j_call: TRBJ2-7; clone_size: NA; cdr3_aa: CASSLSPIAYEQYF; cdr3_nt: TGTGCCAGCAGCTTAAGTCCAATTGCCTACGAGCAGTACTTC
d_call: NA; v_call: TRBV6-4; j_call: TRBJ1-5; clone_size: NA; cdr3_aa: CASSMEGNQPQHF; cdr3_nt: TGTGCCAGCAGTATGGAGGGCAATCAGCCCCAGCATTTT
d_call: TRBD2; v_call: TRBV11-1; j_call: TRBJ2-7; clone_size: few; cdr3_aa: CASSLMSGRNSGEQYF; cdr3_nt: TGTGCCAGCAGCTTAATGAGCGGGAGAAATTCGGGGGAGCAGTACTTC
d_call: TRBD2; v_call: TRBV11-2; j_call: TRBJ2-1; clone_size: NA; cdr3_aa: CASSPRPSGGYNEQFF; cdr3_nt: TGTGCCAGCAGCCCAAGACCCTCGGGGGGCTACAATGAGCAGTTCTTC
d_call: NA; v_call: TRBV9; j_call: TRBJ2-7; clone_size: few; cdr3_aa: CASSVDWGSYEQYF; cdr3_nt: TGTGCCAGCAGCGTAGATTGGGGATCCTACGAGCAGTACTTC
d_call: TRBD1; v_call: TRBV7-9; j_call: TRBJ1-2; clone_size: NA; cdr3_aa: CASSRDRAPLYGYTTF; cdr3_nt: TGTGCCAGCAGCCGGGACAGGGCTCCCTTATATGGCTACACCACCTTC